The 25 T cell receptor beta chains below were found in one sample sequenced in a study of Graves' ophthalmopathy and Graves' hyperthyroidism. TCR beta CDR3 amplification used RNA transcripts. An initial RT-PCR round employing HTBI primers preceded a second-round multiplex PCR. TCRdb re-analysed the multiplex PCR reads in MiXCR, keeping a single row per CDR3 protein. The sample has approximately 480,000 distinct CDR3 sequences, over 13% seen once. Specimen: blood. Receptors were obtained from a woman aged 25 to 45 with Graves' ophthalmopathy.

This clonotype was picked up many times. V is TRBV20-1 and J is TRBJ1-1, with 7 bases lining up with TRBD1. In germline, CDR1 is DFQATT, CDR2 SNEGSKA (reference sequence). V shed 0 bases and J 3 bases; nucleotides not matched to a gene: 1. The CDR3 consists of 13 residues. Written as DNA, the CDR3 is TGCAGTGCTAGAGAGACAGGGCACACTGAAGCTTTCTTT. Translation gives CSARETGHTEAFF.

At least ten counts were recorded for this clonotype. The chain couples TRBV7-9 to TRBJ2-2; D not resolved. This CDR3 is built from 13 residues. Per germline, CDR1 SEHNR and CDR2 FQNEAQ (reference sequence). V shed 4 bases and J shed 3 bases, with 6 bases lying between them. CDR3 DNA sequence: TGTGCCAGCAGCTCCCTGGACACCGGGGAGCTGTTTTTT. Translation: CASSSLDTGELFF.

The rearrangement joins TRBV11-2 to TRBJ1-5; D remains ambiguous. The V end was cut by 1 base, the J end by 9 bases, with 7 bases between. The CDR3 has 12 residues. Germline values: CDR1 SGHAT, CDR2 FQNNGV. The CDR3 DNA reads TGTGCCAGCAGCTTAGCAGTCGGGCCCCAGCATTTT. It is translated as CASSLAVGPQHF. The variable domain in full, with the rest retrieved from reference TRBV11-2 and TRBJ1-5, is EAGVAQSPRYKIIEKRQSVAFWCNPISGHATLYWYQQILGQGPKLLIQFQNNGVVDDSQLPKDRFSAERLKGVDSTLKIQPAKLEDSAVYLCASSLAVGPQHFGDGTRLSIL.

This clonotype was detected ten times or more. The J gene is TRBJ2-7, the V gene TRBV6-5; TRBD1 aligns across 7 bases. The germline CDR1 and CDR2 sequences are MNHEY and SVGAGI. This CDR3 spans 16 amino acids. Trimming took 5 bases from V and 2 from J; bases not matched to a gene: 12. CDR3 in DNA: TGTGCCAGCAGTAACGACTACAGGGGACCAACCTACGAGCAGTACTTC. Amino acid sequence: CASSNDYRGPTYEQYF.

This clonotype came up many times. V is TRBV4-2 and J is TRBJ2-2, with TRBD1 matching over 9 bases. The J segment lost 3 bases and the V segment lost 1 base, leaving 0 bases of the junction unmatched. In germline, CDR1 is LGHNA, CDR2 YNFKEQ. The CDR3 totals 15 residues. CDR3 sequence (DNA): TGTGCCAGCAGCCAAGGACAGGGGGACACCGGGGAGCTGTTTTTT. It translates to CASSQGQGDTGELFF.

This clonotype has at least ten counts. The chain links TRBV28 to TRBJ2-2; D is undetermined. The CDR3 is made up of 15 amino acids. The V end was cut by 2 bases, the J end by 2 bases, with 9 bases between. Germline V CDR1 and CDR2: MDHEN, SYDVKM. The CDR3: CASSLLRLNTGELFF. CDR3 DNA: TGTGCCAGCAGTTTACTGAGACTCAACACCGGGGAGCTGTTTTTT.

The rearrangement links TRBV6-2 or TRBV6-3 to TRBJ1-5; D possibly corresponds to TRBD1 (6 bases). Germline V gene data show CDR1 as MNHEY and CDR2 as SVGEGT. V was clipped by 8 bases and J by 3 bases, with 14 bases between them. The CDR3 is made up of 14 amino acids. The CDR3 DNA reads TGTGCCAGCGAGACTGGACAGAACAATCAGCCCCAGCATTTT. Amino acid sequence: CASETGQNNQPQHF.

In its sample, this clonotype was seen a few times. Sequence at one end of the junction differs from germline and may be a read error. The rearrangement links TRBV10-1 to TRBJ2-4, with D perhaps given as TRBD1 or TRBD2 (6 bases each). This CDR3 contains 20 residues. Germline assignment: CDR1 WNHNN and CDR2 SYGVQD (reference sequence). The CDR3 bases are TGCGCCAGCAGTGAGCCCAGGGAACCCGAGATGGCCGGGGGCAAAAACATTAAGTACTTC. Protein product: CASSEPREPEMAGGKNIKYF.

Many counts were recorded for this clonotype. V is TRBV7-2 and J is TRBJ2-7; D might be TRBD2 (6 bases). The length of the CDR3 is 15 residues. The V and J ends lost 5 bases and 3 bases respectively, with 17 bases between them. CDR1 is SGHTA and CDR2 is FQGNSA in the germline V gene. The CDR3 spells CASSVAGGENYEQYF. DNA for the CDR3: TGTGCCAGCAGCGTTGCTGGCGGGGAGAACTACGAGCAGTACTTC.

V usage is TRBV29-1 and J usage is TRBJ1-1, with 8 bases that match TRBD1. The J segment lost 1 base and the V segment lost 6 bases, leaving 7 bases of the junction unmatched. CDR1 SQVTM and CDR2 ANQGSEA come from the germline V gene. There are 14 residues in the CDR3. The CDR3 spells CSVLDRAGNTEAFF. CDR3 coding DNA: TGCAGCGTCCTGGACAGGGCGGGGAACACTGAAGCTTTCTTT.

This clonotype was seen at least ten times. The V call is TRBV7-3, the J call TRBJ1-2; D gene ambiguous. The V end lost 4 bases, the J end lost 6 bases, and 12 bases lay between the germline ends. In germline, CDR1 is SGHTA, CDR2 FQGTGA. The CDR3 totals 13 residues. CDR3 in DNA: TGTGCCAGCAGCTCTTACTCTGGGGATGGCTACACCTTC. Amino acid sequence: CASSSYSGDGYTF.

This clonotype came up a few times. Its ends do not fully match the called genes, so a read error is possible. In DNA, the CDR3 is TGTGCCAGCAGCTTGCGGGACAGGGTAAACTTC. It encodes CASSLRDRVNF. V is TRBV5-6 and J is TRBJ2-4; 9 bases are a match to TRBD1. The CDR3 has 11 amino acids. Germline CDR1 reads SGHDT; CDR2 reads YYEEEE.

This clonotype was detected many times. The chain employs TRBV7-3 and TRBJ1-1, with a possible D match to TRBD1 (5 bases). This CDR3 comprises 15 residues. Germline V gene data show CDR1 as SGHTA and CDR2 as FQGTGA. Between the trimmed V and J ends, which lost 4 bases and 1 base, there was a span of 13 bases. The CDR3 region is CASSSSGLRNTEAFF. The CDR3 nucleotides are TGTGCCAGCAGCTCTTCAGGGCTACGGAACACTGAAGCTTTCTTT.

The DNA of the CDR3 is TGTGCCAGCAGCCTCTCCGGGCAGGGGGTAAACACCATATATTTT. Amino acid sequence: CASSLSGQGVNTIYF. The genes are TRBV5-5 and TRBJ1-3; 7 nucleotides agree with TRBD1. The CDR3 is 15 amino acids. Germline assignment: CDR1 SGHKS and CDR2 YYEKEE (reference sequence). With V trimmed by 4 bases and J by 6 bases, 10 bases remained unmatched.

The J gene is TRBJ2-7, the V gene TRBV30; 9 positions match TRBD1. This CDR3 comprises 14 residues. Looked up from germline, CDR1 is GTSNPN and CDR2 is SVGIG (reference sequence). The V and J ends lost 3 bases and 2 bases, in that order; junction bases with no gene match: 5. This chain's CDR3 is CAWSPGQGPYEQYF. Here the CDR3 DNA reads TGTGCCTGGAGCCCGGGACAGGGTCCCTACGAGCAGTACTTC.

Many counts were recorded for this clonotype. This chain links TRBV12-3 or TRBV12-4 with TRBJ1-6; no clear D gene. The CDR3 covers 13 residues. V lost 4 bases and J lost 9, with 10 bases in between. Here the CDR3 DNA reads TGTGCCAGCAGTTCGACTGGTCTTTCACCCCTCCACTTT. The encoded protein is CASSSTGLSPLHF.

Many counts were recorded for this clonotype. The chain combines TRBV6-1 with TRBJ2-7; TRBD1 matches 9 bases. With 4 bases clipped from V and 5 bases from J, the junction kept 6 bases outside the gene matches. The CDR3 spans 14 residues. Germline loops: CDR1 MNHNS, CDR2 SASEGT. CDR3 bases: TGTGCCAGCAGTGTGGACAGGGGTCACAACGAGCAGTACTTC. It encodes CASSVDRGHNEQYF.

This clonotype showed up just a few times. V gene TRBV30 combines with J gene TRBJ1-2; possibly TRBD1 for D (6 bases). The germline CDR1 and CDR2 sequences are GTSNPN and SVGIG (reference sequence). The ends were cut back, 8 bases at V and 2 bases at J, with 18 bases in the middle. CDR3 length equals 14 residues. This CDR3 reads CALKGQGRNYGYTF. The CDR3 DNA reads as TGTGCCCTTAAGGGGCAGGGGAGAAACTATGGCTACACCTTC.

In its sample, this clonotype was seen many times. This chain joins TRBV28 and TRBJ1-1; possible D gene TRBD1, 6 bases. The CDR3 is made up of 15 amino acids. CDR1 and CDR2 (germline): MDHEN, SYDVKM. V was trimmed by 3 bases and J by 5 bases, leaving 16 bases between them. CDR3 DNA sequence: TGTGCCAGCAGTTTTCTGATAGGGGGGCGGACTGAAGCTTTCTTT. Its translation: CASSFLIGGRTEAFF.

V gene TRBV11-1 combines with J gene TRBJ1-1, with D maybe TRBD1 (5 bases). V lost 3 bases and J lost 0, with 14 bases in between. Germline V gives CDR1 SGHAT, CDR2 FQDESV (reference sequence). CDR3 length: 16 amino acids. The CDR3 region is CASSFGGVRVNTEAFF. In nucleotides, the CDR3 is TGTGCCAGCAGCTTCGGGGGGGTTCGGGTGAACACTGAAGCTTTCTTT. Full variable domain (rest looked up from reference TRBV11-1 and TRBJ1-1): EAEVAQSPRYKITEKSQAVAFWCDPISGHATLYWYRQILGQGPELLVQFQDESVVDDSQLPKDRFSAERLKGVDSTLKIQPAELGDSAMYLCASSFGGVRVNTEAFFGQGTRLTVV.

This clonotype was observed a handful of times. This chain's CDR3 is CASRSETGSSSYGYTF. CDR3 in DNA: TGTGCCAGCAGATCCGAAACAGGCTCTTCTAGCTATGGCTACACCTTC. The chain uses TRBV28 and TRBJ1-2; tentative D call: TRBD1 (5 bases). Germline CDR1 is MDHEN and CDR2 is SYDVKM. The length of the CDR3 is 16 residues. The ends were cut back, 6 bases at V and 4 bases at J, with 21 bases in the middle.

The CDR3 is CASSFDVTDEWRPLHF. CDR3 nucleotides: TGTGCCAGCAGCTTCGATGTGACAGACGAGTGGAGACCCCTCCACTTT. This rearrangement joins TRBV11-2 to TRBJ1-6; D may be TRBD1 (5 bases). Per germline, CDR1 SGHAT and CDR2 FQNNGV. The CDR3 extends over 16 amino acids. Trimming removed 3 bases at V and 12 bases at J, with 21 bases between.

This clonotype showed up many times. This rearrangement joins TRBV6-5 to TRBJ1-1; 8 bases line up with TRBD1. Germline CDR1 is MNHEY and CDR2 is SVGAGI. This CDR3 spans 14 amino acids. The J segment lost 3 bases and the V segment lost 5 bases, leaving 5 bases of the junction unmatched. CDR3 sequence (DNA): TGTGCCAGCAGTATCAGGGGGCGCGACACTGAAGCTTTCTTT. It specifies CASSIRGRDTEAFF.

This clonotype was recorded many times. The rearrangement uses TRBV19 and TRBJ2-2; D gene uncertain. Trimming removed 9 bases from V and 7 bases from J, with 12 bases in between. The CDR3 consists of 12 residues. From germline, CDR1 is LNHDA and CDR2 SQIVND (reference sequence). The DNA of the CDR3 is TGTGCCAGCAATCCTGGGATCGGGGAGCTGTTTTTT. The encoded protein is CASNPGIGELFF.

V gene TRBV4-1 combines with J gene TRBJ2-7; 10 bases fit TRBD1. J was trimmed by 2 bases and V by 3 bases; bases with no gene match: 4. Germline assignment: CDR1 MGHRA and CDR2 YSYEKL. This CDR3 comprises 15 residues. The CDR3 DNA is TGCGCCAGCAGCCACCTGACAGGGGGCCCCTACGAGCAGTACTTC. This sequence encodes CASSHLTGGPYEQYF.